This entry lists 9 T cell receptor beta chains sequenced from one sample in a study of Ad26.COV2.S vaccination and SARS-CoV-2 variants. Treatment given: over 15 received Ad26.COV2.S at low or high dose, single or two shots; 5 received placebo; per-sample allocation not given. The samples were gathered on day 63 after the first injection of vaccine or placebo. TCRdb keeps only in-frame clones here, not all; method: immunoSEQ multiplex PCR. The data show some 350,000 clones, approximately 84% seen once. Specimen: peripheral blood, collected in a trial of Ad26.COV2.S vaccine versus placebo. Receptors were obtained from a person aged 18 to 65 who received the Ad26.COV2.S COVID-19 vaccine or a placebo.

The chain employs TRBV10-3 and TRBJ1-4; no firm D call. Trimming took off 6 bases at V and 0 bases at J, with 8 bases between the two ends. Germline-derived CDR1 and CDR2 are ENHRY and SYGVKD. The CDR3 contains 14 residues. The CDR3 sequence is CAISDSATNEKLFF. In DNA form, the CDR3 reads TGTGCCATCAGCGATAGTGCAACTAATGAAAAACTGTTTTTT.

This clone showed up just once. The CDR3 reads CASSLGGLGEKLFF. In nucleotides, the CDR3 is TGTGCCAGCAGCTTAGGAGGGCTAGGGGAAAAACTGTTTTTT. V gene TRBV7-8 combines with J gene TRBJ1-4; D not certain. Trimming cost V 1 base and J 8 bases, with 11 bases left between them. This CDR3 comprises 14 residues. Germline V lookup: CDR1 SGHVS, CDR2 FQNEAQ.

The gene calls are TRBV27 and TRBJ2-3; D is uncertain. The CDR3 loop spans 14 amino acids. The V gene lost 0 bases and the J gene lost 6 bases, with 10 bases spanning the gap. Germline V gene data show CDR1 as MNHEY and CDR2 as SMNVEV (reference sequence). CDR3 DNA sequence: TGTGCCAGCAGTTTATCGGTCCCGGCGGATACGCAGTATTTT. It specifies CASSLSVPADTQYF.

The chain is built from TRBV6-5 and TRBJ2-1, with D perhaps matching TRBD1 (5 bases). This CDR3 comprises 12 residues. Germline V lookup: CDR1 MNHEY, CDR2 SVGAGI. The V and J ends lost 2 bases and 8 bases respectively, with 7 bases between them. The CDR3, as DNA: TGTGCCAGCAGTTACAGGGGCGATGAGCAGTTCTTC. It specifies CASSYRGDEQFF.

This chain connects TRBV11-2 to TRBJ2-5; no definite D call. CDR3 length equals 16 residues. The germline V gene has CDR1 SGHAT and CDR2 FQNNGV. V lost 5 bases and J lost 1, with 17 bases in between. In nucleotides, the CDR3 is TGTGCCAGCAGCCATATATTGACCATGACCCAAGAGACCCAGTACTTC. Translation gives CASSHILTMTQETQYF.

The chain has TRBV2 and TRBJ1-2; D unclear. This CDR3 is 10 amino acids long. Germline loops: CDR1 SNHLY, CDR2 FYNNEI. Trimming removed 3 bases at V and 7 bases at J, with 3 bases between. The CDR3 region has the DNA TGTGCCAGCAGTGAGAGTGGCTACACCTTC. Its protein is CASSESGYTF.

V gene TRBV9 combines with J gene TRBJ2-7, with TRBD1 as a possible D gene (6 bases). Germline CDR1 reads SGDLS; CDR2 reads YYNGEE. The CDR3 consists of 14 residues. Trimming shortened V by 0 bases and J by 6 bases, and 13 bases separated the two germline ends. CDR3 in DNA: TGTGCCAGCAGCGTAGACCCAGGGGATGGCGAGCAGTACTTC. Encoded protein: CASSVDPGDGEQYF.

This clone came up once. The chain couples TRBV18 to TRBJ1-1; 9 bases align to TRBD1. There are 15 residues in the CDR3. Germline V gene sequence: CDR1 KGHSH, CDR2 LQKENI. V shed 3 bases, J shed 1 base, and the junction held 3 bases outside the gene matches. CDR3 coding DNA: TGTGCCAGCTCACCGTTACAGGGGGCGAACACTGAAGCTTTCTTT. Translation gives CASSPLQGANTEAFF.

The V and J genes are TRBV7-2 and TRBJ2-7, with D perhaps matching TRBD1 (6 bases). Germline V gene lookup returns CDR1 SGHTA and CDR2 FQGNSA. The V gene lost 5 bases and the J gene lost 0 bases, with 8 bases spanning the gap. The CDR3 contains 13 residues. Written as DNA, the CDR3 is TGTGCCAGCAGCAGGGGGTACTCCTACGAGCAGTACTTC. The encoded protein is CASSRGYSYEQYF.